The T cell receptor beta chain described here comes from a study of shared clonotypes between healthy human individuals. This clone was seen only once. The sample has other DNA sequences that encode this CDR3 too. In the sorted-subset replicate PCRs, around 0.2 ug DNA, roughly 30,000 T cell genomes, was used. TCRdb keeps only in-frame clones here, not all; method: immunoSEQ multiplex PCR. The table has some 2,400,000 clones, around 95% seen once. The sequenced sample consisted of naive CD4+ T cells sorted from blood. Subset of the sample: CD45RA+ positively selected. The sequence derives from a young man in good health.

CDR3 amino acids: CASSVGQGSNQPQHF. The CDR3 DNA sequence: TGTGCCAGCAGCGTAGGGCAGGGATCCAATCAGCCCCAGCATTTT. V usage is TRBV9 and J usage is TRBJ1-5, with D perhaps matching TRBD1 (5 bases). This CDR3 region has 15 residues. Germline-derived CDR1 and CDR2 are SGDLS and YYNGEE. V was pared by 0 bases and J by 3 bases, with 10 bases between.